This T cell receptor beta chain stems from a study of blood T cells in healthy people across ages. Study in general: Capture by template switching was about one barcoded beta molecule per two T cells. Points from the study as a whole: Diversity estimates from one million T cells were considered underestimates. A roughly linear fall in TCR beta diversity per million T cells was seen with increasing age.

A sample-barcoded 5' primer and a J-beta primer mix were used in a second PCR of roughly 6 to 12 cycles. One entry per CDR3 protein results from TCRdb running MiXCR on the 5' RACE reads. This table has 1.5 million or so distinct CDR3 sequences, roughly 43% appearing once. This CDR3 comprises 14 residues. V was shortened by 5 bases and J by 3 bases, with 14 bases between the two germline ends. CDR1 and CDR2 (germline): SGHTA, FQGNSA. Isolating PBMCs gave at least 6 million of these cells per sample. This clonotype was seen only a few times. Its matching antigen is unknown. The origin of this receptor is a woman in her late teens or twenties in good health. Sequencing was carried out using blood. The chain joins TRBV7-2 to TRBJ2-7; D perhaps matches TRBD1 (5 bases). CDR3 DNA: TGTGCCAGCAGCCCTCCTCCTCAGGGCTACGAGCAGTACTTC. As protein: CASSPPPQGYEQYF.